These T cell receptor beta chains were read from a single sample in a study of T cell repertoires in cytomegalovirus infection. Their specific antigens are unknown. TCRdb reprocessed the reads via MiXCR and lists one record per CDR3 protein. The sample has about 500,000 distinct CDR3 sequences, 30% to 40% seen once. This specimen was cultured PBMCs, taken from culture after CMV antigen stimulation. The receptors derive from a human donor in good health (CMV status not recorded). Some clones in this sample may be carry-over from other donors' samples. Both conserved end residues are part of each CDR3. The D gene is left open where the match is weak. A clone size is listed for some rows: how often the clone was seen (once, few, many), or a class if it is expanded.

j_gene: TRBJ1-2
v_gene: TRBV28
d_gene: NA
abundance: NA
CDR3nt: TGTGCCAGCAGTGGTACCCTCAGTGGCTACACCTTC
CDR3aa: CASSGTLSGYTF

j_gene: TRBJ2-4
v_gene: TRBV19
d_gene: NA
abundance: NA
CDR3nt: TGTGCCAGTAGTATCGAGCCTCAGGGAAACATTCAGTACTTC
CDR3aa: CASSIEPQGNIQYF

j_gene: TRBJ2-3
v_gene: TRBV11-2
d_gene: TRBD1
abundance: NA
CDR3nt: TGTGCCAGCAGCTTACCTCGAGGGGGCGGCCCAGATACGCAGTATTTT
CDR3aa: CASSLPRGGGPDTQYF

j_gene: TRBJ2-1
v_gene: TRBV29-1
d_gene: NA
abundance: NA
CDR3nt: TGCAGCGTTGAAAAGGGGAGGAATGAGCAGTTCTTC
CDR3aa: CSVEKGRNEQFF

j_gene: TRBJ1-1
v_gene: TRBV5-1
d_gene: NA
abundance: NA
CDR3nt: TGCGCCAGCAGCTTGGTGGTGGGACTCATGAACACTGAAGCTTTCTTT
CDR3aa: CASSLVVGLMNTEAFF

j_gene: TRBJ2-1
v_gene: TRBV4-3
d_gene: TRBD2
abundance: few
CDR3nt: TGCGCCAGCAGCCCCCTTGAGCGGGAGAGTTACAATGAGCAGTTCTTC
CDR3aa: CASSPLERESYNEQFF

j_gene: TRBJ1-5
v_gene: TRBV7-2
d_gene: TRBD1
abundance: many
CDR3nt: TGTGCCAGCAGACGGGCAGGGGGGCAAAATCAGCCCCAGCATTTT
CDR3aa: CASRRAGGQNQPQHF

j_gene: TRBJ2-2
v_gene: TRBV27
d_gene: NA
abundance: NA
CDR3nt: TGTGCCAGCAGCCAACTCGGGGCGCGTACCGGGGAGCTGTTTTTT
CDR3aa: CASSQLGARTGELFF

j_gene: TRBJ2-1
v_gene: TRBV20-1
d_gene: TRBD2
abundance: NA
CDR3nt: TGCAGTGCTAGGAGCGGGAGCCAGTTCTACAATGAGCAGTTCTTC
CDR3aa: CSARSGSQFYNEQFF

j_gene: TRBJ2-4
v_gene: TRBV5-1
d_gene: NA
abundance: few
CDR3nt: TGCGCCAGCAGACTCCATGGGGGAGAGGGAAACATTCAGTACTTC
CDR3aa: CASRLHGGEGNIQYF

j_gene: TRBJ2-3
v_gene: TRBV7-2
d_gene: TRBD1
abundance: NA
CDR3nt: TGTGCCAGCAGCCAATTTCAGGACAGGGACTCAGATACGCAGTATTTT
CDR3aa: CASSQFQDRDSDTQYF

j_gene: TRBJ2-6
v_gene: TRBV27
d_gene: NA
abundance: few
CDR3nt: TGTGCCAGCAGGGAGAGCTCTGGGGCCAACGTCCTGACTTTC
CDR3aa: CASRESSGANVLTF

j_gene: TRBJ1-1
v_gene: TRBV4-1
d_gene: NA
abundance: many
CDR3nt: TGCGCCAGCAGCCTCGGGGTGGGGAACACTGAAGCTTTCTTT
CDR3aa: CASSLGVGNTEAFF

j_gene: TRBJ1-5
v_gene: TRBV6-6
d_gene: TRBD1
abundance: few
CDR3nt: TGTGCCAGCAACGAAGGACAGGGCAATCAGCCCCAGCATTTT
CDR3aa: CASNEGQGNQPQHF

j_gene: TRBJ1-1
v_gene: TRBV11-3
d_gene: NA
abundance: NA
CDR3nt: TGTGCCAGCAGCACGGGACTGATGAACACTGAAGCTTTCTTT
CDR3aa: CASSTGLMNTEAFF

j_gene: TRBJ1-2
v_gene: TRBV11-2
d_gene: NA
abundance: few
CDR3nt: TGTGCCAGCAGCGAAAGCCGGGCCTCCTATGGCTACACCTTC
CDR3aa: CASSESRASYGYTF

j_gene: TRBJ1-6
v_gene: TRBV4-3
d_gene: NA
abundance: few
CDR3nt: TGCGCCAGCAGCCACACAGGGAACTATTCACCCCTCCACTTT
CDR3aa: CASSHTGNYSPLHF

j_gene: TRBJ2-4
v_gene: TRBV12-3/TRBV12-4
d_gene: NA
abundance: NA
CDR3nt: TGTGCCAGCACCCCACAGGGGGGGAACATTCAGTACTTC
CDR3aa: CASTPQGGNIQYF

j_gene: TRBJ2-7
v_gene: TRBV11-1
d_gene: TRBD2
abundance: NA
CDR3nt: TGTGCCAGCAGCCCGTTTAGCGGGAGCTCCTACGAGCAGTACTTC
CDR3aa: CASSPFSGSSYEQYF

j_gene: TRBJ1-1
v_gene: TRBV10-3
d_gene: NA
abundance: few
CDR3nt: TGTGCCATCAGTGAGTTGACAGCGGCTGAAGCTTTCTTT
CDR3aa: CAISELTAAEAFF

j_gene: TRBJ2-1
v_gene: TRBV20-1
d_gene: NA
abundance: NA
CDR3nt: TGCAGTGCTAGGGGCGAGCGGAACAATGAGCAGTTCTTC
CDR3aa: CSARGERNNEQFF

j_gene: TRBJ2-1
v_gene: TRBV20-1
d_gene: TRBD2
abundance: NA
CDR3nt: TGCAGTGCTGTGAGGAGACTAGCGGGAGGGAATGAGCAGTTCTTC
CDR3aa: CSAVRRLAGGNEQFF

j_gene: TRBJ2-3
v_gene: TRBV4-3
d_gene: TRBD2
abundance: few
CDR3nt: TGCGCCAGCAGCCAAGAGGCTAGCGGGAACACAGATACGCAGTATTTT
CDR3aa: CASSQEASGNTDTQYF

j_gene: TRBJ2-1
v_gene: TRBV12-3/TRBV12-4
d_gene: TRBD2
abundance: NA
CDR3nt: TGTGCCAGCAGTGGACTAGCGCGTTACAATGAGCAGTTCTTC
CDR3aa: CASSGLARYNEQFF

j_gene: TRBJ2-1
v_gene: TRBV5-4
d_gene: TRBD1
abundance: NA
CDR3nt: TGTGCCAGCAGCTTGAGACAGGGCCACAATGAGCAGTTCTTC
CDR3aa: CASSLRQGHNEQFF

j_gene: TRBJ2-5
v_gene: TRBV12-3/TRBV12-4
d_gene: TRBD1
abundance: NA
CDR3nt: TGTGCCAGCAGTGCCGGGACAGGGGCAGGCGAGACCCAGTACTTC
CDR3aa: CASSAGTGAGETQYF

j_gene: TRBJ1-1
v_gene: TRBV6-5
d_gene: NA
abundance: NA
CDR3nt: TGTGCCAGCAGGTCGTACGGACAGATGAACACTGAAGCTTTCTTT
CDR3aa: CASRSYGQMNTEAFF

j_gene: TRBJ1-1
v_gene: TRBV5-4
d_gene: TRBD1
abundance: NA
CDR3nt: TGTGCCAGCAGCTCAGACGCAGGGACAGGTGGGGTAGACACTGAAGCTTTCTTT
CDR3aa: CASSSDAGTGGVDTEAFF

j_gene: TRBJ2-1
v_gene: TRBV7-9
d_gene: TRBD2
abundance: NA
CDR3nt: TGTGCCAGCAGCGTGGGGCTAGCGGAATACAATGAGCAGTTCTTC
CDR3aa: CASSVGLAEYNEQFF

j_gene: TRBJ2-6
v_gene: TRBV28
d_gene: TRBD2
abundance: NA
CDR3nt: TGTGCCAGCAGTTTGAATCTAGCGGGAGTAGACTCTGGGGCCAACGTCCTGACTTTC
CDR3aa: CASSLNLAGVDSGANVLTF

j_gene: TRBJ2-7
v_gene: TRBV6-5
d_gene: NA
abundance: NA
CDR3nt: TGTGCCAGCAGTGGAAGGATTACCTACGAGCAGTACTTC
CDR3aa: CASSGRITYEQYF

j_gene: TRBJ2-3
v_gene: TRBV11-2
d_gene: TRBD2
abundance: NA
CDR3nt: TGTGCCAGCAGACTACCGGGAGGTCCTACAGATACGCAGTATTTT
CDR3aa: CASRLPGGPTDTQYF

j_gene: TRBJ2-2
v_gene: TRBV7-2
d_gene: NA
abundance: NA
CDR3nt: TGTGCCAGCAGCTTAGAATTCGGGGGGCGAGCGGGGGAGCTGTTTTTT
CDR3aa: CASSLEFGGRAGELFF

j_gene: TRBJ1-1
v_gene: TRBV7-2
d_gene: NA
abundance: few
CDR3nt: TGTGCCAGCACCCCGAGGTCATTGAACACTGAAGCTTTCTTT
CDR3aa: CASTPRSLNTEAFF

j_gene: TRBJ1-6
v_gene: TRBV12-3/TRBV12-4
d_gene: TRBD1
abundance: NA
CDR3nt: TGTGCCAGCAGTTTGCGGCGGGGACAGATCCCCCTCCACTTT
CDR3aa: CASSLRRGQIPLHF

j_gene: TRBJ1-1
v_gene: TRBV19
d_gene: NA
abundance: few
CDR3nt: TGTGCCAGTATTTCGAAGACCAGAAACACTGAAGCTTTCTTT
CDR3aa: CASISKTRNTEAFF

j_gene: TRBJ1-1
v_gene: TRBV5-1
d_gene: NA
abundance: NA
CDR3nt: TGCGCCAGCAGCTTGGAACGGGGGAACACTGAAGCTTTCTTT
CDR3aa: CASSLERGNTEAFF

j_gene: TRBJ2-1
v_gene: TRBV6-2/TRBV6-3
d_gene: TRBD2
abundance: NA
CDR3nt: TGTGCCAGCAGAAGCCCGGGGGGTGAGCAGTTCTTC
CDR3aa: CASRSPGGEQFF

j_gene: TRBJ2-5
v_gene: TRBV7-2
d_gene: NA
abundance: NA
CDR3nt: TGTGCCAGCAGCTGGACTTACCAAGAGACCCAGTACTTC
CDR3aa: CASSWTYQETQYF

j_gene: TRBJ2-5
v_gene: TRBV20-1
d_gene: NA
abundance: NA
CDR3nt: TGCAGTGCTAGTGGCCCTGTGGAGACCCAGTACTTC
CDR3aa: CSASGPVETQYF

j_gene: TRBJ2-5
v_gene: TRBV6-2/TRBV6-3
d_gene: NA
abundance: NA
CDR3nt: TGTGCCAGCAAAACCAGGAGAGGAAGAGAAGAGACCCAGTACTTC
CDR3aa: CASKTRRGREETQYF

j_gene: TRBJ1-5
v_gene: TRBV28
d_gene: TRBD1
abundance: NA
CDR3nt: TGTGCCAGCAAAGGAACAGGGGGCAATCAGCCCCAGCATTTT
CDR3aa: CASKGTGGNQPQHF

j_gene: TRBJ2-5
v_gene: TRBV15
d_gene: TRBD1
abundance: NA
CDR3nt: TGTGCCACCAGCTACCCGGGGACAGGGGTTGGGGAGACCCAGTACTTC
CDR3aa: CATSYPGTGVGETQYF

j_gene: TRBJ1-1
v_gene: TRBV19
d_gene: NA
abundance: NA
CDR3nt: TGTGCCAGTAGTAACGCAGGGTACGCTGAAGCTTTCTTT
CDR3aa: CASSNAGYAEAFF

j_gene: TRBJ1-1
v_gene: TRBV24-1
d_gene: NA
abundance: few
CDR3nt: TGTGCCACCAGTGGACAGGCGAACACTGAAGCTTTCTTT
CDR3aa: CATSGQANTEAFF

j_gene: TRBJ1-1
v_gene: TRBV10-3
d_gene: NA
abundance: once
CDR3nt: TGTGCCATCGGGGGCTTCGCTGAAGCTTTCTTT
CDR3aa: CAIGGFAEAFF

j_gene: TRBJ2-3
v_gene: TRBV7-2
d_gene: NA
abundance: few
CDR3nt: TGTGCCAGCAGCTTAGAAACCCTGATCAGTGCTAGCACAGATACGCAGTATTTT
CDR3aa: CASSLETLISASTDTQYF

j_gene: TRBJ2-2
v_gene: TRBV2
d_gene: TRBD1
abundance: NA
CDR3nt: TGTGCCAGCAGTGCACAGGGGGCGGGGAACACCGGGGAGCTGTTTTTT
CDR3aa: CASSAQGAGNTGELFF

j_gene: TRBJ2-6
v_gene: TRBV12-3/TRBV12-4
d_gene: NA
abundance: few
CDR3nt: TGTGCCAGCAGTTTCGTGGTCTCTGGGGCCAACGTCCTGACTTTC
CDR3aa: CASSFVVSGANVLTF

j_gene: TRBJ2-7
v_gene: TRBV29-1
d_gene: NA
abundance: NA
CDR3nt: TGCAGCGGGAGGACGGCGTGGTCCTACGAGCAGTACTTC
CDR3aa: CSGRTAWSYEQYF

j_gene: TRBJ1-2
v_gene: TRBV6-1
d_gene: NA
abundance: NA
CDR3nt: TGTGCCAGCAGTGAAGCGGGACTTAAGTCGAACAGTCACACCTTC
CDR3aa: CASSEAGLKSNSHTF

j_gene: TRBJ2-1
v_gene: TRBV4-1
d_gene: NA
abundance: few
CDR3nt: TGCGCCAGCAGCAATGGGGCGCCCAAGGCTGAGCAGTTCTTC
CDR3aa: CASSNGAPKAEQFF

j_gene: TRBJ2-1
v_gene: TRBV7-2
d_gene: TRBD2
abundance: many
CDR3nt: TGTGCCAGCAGCCGGGAGATAGCGGGGGAGAAGGGGCAGTTCTTC
CDR3aa: CASSREIAGEKGQFF

j_gene: TRBJ2-3
v_gene: TRBV19
d_gene: NA
abundance: once
CDR3nt: TGTGCCAGTAGTATGACGGCAGGGTCTACAGATACGCAGTATTTT
CDR3aa: CASSMTAGSTDTQYF

j_gene: TRBJ2-7
v_gene: TRBV10-3
d_gene: NA
abundance: NA
CDR3nt: TGTGCCATCAGTGGAGGGGGGGCTCTGGACGAGCAGTACTTC
CDR3aa: CAISGGGALDEQYF

j_gene: TRBJ2-1
v_gene: TRBV24-1
d_gene: TRBD2
abundance: NA
CDR3nt: TGTGCCACCAGGGGGGGGAAAAGCTCCTACAATGAGCAGTTCTTC
CDR3aa: CATRGGKSSYNEQFF

j_gene: TRBJ1-2
v_gene: TRBV25-1
d_gene: NA
abundance: NA
CDR3nt: TGTGCCAGCAGTTCCCAGTATGGCGGCGGTGGCTACACCTTC
CDR3aa: CASSSQYGGGGYTF

j_gene: TRBJ1-6
v_gene: TRBV5-4
d_gene: NA
abundance: NA
CDR3nt: TGTGCCAGCAGCTTGGACTCCTACAGGAATTCACCCCTCCACTTT
CDR3aa: CASSLDSYRNSPLHF

j_gene: TRBJ2-1
v_gene: TRBV29-1
d_gene: NA
abundance: NA
CDR3nt: TGCAGCGTTCACAGTCCGGGACGAGCGGATGAGCAGTTCTTC
CDR3aa: CSVHSPGRADEQFF

j_gene: TRBJ1-1
v_gene: TRBV28
d_gene: NA
abundance: NA
CDR3nt: TGTGCCAGCGGCCGACCTACTCTGAACACTGAAGCTTTCTTT
CDR3aa: CASGRPTLNTEAFF